This TCR beta chain emerged from a study of blood T cell repertoires in COVID-19. Study-wide context: Sites in the United States, Italy and Spain provided acute and convalescent COVID-19 samples. From T cells, B-cell-depleted T cells, or PBMCs came the material, which was cDNA or gDNA.

In the authors' workflow: Reference gene primer amplification yielded estimated nucleated cell counts. The assay was immunoSEQ multiplex PCR, and TCRdb's table has in-frame clones only and misses some. V, J and clone size reflect that table, while D and trimming were determined from the DNA. The sample yields some 200,000 clones, roughly 81% seen once. Germline lookup yields CDR1 SNHLY and CDR2 FYNNEI. This CDR3 has 15 residues. Trimming removed 4 bases from V and 6 bases from J; junction bases left unmatched: 10. Seattle's cohort entered during active infection and was followed longitudinally. The V gene is TRBV2, the J gene TRBJ1-2; 8 bases align to TRBD1. The receptor was isolated from a woman between 35 and 50 years old with COVID-19, enrolled during active disease. Sequencing input: peripheral blood. The DNA for the CDR3 is TGTGCCAGCAGTGTTGGGGCGACAGGGGAGAATGGCTACACCTTC. Its translation: CASSVGATGENGYTF.